Presented here are 2 T cell receptor beta chains from one specimen sequenced in a study of Tregs in tolerant kidney transplant recipients. Data came from immunoSEQ multiplex PCR; TCRdb stores just in-frame clones and leaves some out. The sample shows about 4,200 clones, approximately 50% of them seen only once. What these receptors recognize is not known. Specimen: CD8+ T cells from blood cultured with allogeneic cells. The receptors here all came from a human donor in good health.

This clone was detected only a few times. The chain couples TRBV7-9 to TRBJ2-7; possible D gene TRBD2, 6 bases. Trimming shortened V by 4 bases and J by 0 bases, and 22 bases separated the two germline ends. This CDR3 contains 18 residues. CDR1 is SEHNR and CDR2 is FQNEAQ in the germline V gene (reference sequence). The CDR3 nucleotides are TGTGCCAGCAGCTCGCAAAGTAGCGGATACTTCCTCTCCTACGAGCAGTACTTC. Translated: CASSSQSSGYFLSYEQYF. The whole variable domain, remainder taken from reference TRBV7-9 and TRBJ2-7, is DTGVSQNPRHKITKRGQNVTFRCDPISEHNRLYWYRQTLGQGPEFLTYFQNEAQLEKSRLLSDRFSAERPKGSFSTLEIQRTEQGDSAMYLCASSSQSSGYFLSYEQYFGPGTRLTVT.

J is TRBJ1-5 and V is TRBV19; D gene ambiguous. Between the trimmed V and J ends, which lost 10 bases and 3 bases, there was a span of 16 bases. The CDR3 is 14 residues long. The germline CDR1 and CDR2 sequences are LNHDA and SQIVND (reference sequence). CDR3 coding DNA: TGTGCCACCTACGACTCCGGCTACAATCAGCCCCAGCATTTT. It yields the protein CATYDSGYNQPQHF.